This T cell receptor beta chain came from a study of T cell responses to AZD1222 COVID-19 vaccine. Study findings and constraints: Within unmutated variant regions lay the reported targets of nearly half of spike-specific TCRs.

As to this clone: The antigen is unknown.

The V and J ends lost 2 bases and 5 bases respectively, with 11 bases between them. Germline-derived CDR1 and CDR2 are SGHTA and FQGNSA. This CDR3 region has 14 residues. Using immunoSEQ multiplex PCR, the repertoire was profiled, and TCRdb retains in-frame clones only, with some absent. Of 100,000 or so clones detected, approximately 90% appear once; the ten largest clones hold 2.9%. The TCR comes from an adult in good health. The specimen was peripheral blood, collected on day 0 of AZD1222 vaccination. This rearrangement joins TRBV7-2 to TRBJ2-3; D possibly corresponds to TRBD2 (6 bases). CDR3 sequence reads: CASSLWDGGDTQYF. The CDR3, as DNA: TGTGCCAGCAGCTTATGGGACGGGGGAGATACGCAGTATTTT.